A selection of T cell receptor beta chains follows, all from one sample in a study of control samples from healthy donors and cancer patients. Sequenced by immunoSEQ multiplex PCR; TCRdb stores in-frame clones only, minus some. Here the sample spans 17,000 or so clones, 70% to 90% being singletons. Material: PBMCs. The source is a woman aged 70-85 years with colorectal cancer. Both conserved end residues are part of each CDR3. The D gene is left open where the match is weak. Not every row has a clone size; where given, it reads once, few, many or a size class.

V	size	D	length	J	CDR3	DNA
TRBV7-2	-	-	15	TRBJ1-1	CASSLQTTLNTEAFF	TGTGCCAGCAGCCTACAGACCACTTTGAACACTGAAGCTTTCTTT
TRBV9	-	-	16	TRBJ2-5	CASSATGYKEGETQYF	TGTGCCAGCAGCGCCACAGGGTATAAGGAGGGAGAGACCCAGTACTTC
TRBV3-1/TRBV3-2	-	TRBD1	15	TRBJ1-2	CASSQAMGQGGGYTF	TGTGCCAGCAGCCAAGCCATGGGACAGGGGGGCGGCTACACCTTC
TRBV9	-	TRBD2	17	TRBJ2-5	CASSVETSGRAGETQYF	TGTGCCAGCAGCGTAGAGACTAGCGGGAGGGCCGGAGAGACCCAGTACTTC
TRBV15	-	-	16	TRBJ1-2	CATSRVGDVAYYGYTF	TGTGCCACCAGCAGAGTCGGCGACGTCGCCTACTATGGCTACACCTTC
TRBV5-1	medium-sized	TRBD2	16	TRBJ2-1	CASSLNPGTSSNEQFF	TGCGCCAGCAGCTTGAATCCCGGGACTAGCAGCAATGAGCAGTTCTTC
TRBV29-1	once	-	12	TRBJ2-7	CSVGTYPYEQYF	TGCAGCGTTGGGACATACCCCTACGAGCAGTACTTC
TRBV6-5	-	-	15	TRBJ2-3	CASSPGSTRTDTQYF	TGTGCCAGCAGCCCCGGGTCCACGCGCACAGATACGCAGTATTTT
TRBV7-9	few	TRBD1	14	TRBJ2-7	CASSGGQLTYEQYF	TGTGCCAGCAGCGGGGGACAGCTAACCTACGAGCAGTACTTC
TRBV5-1	-	-	15	TRBJ1-1	CASSPTGDVNTEAFF	TGCGCCAGCAGCCCGACCGGAGATGTGAACACTGAAGCTTTCTTT
TRBV18	-	TRBD1	17	TRBJ2-1	CASYTTVDRGQYNEQFF	TGTGCCAGCTACACGACGGTGGACAGGGGGCAATACAATGAGCAGTTCTTC
TRBV5-1	-	TRBD1	14	TRBJ2-5	CASSSGQGSETQYF	TGCGCCAGCAGCTCGGGACAGGGGTCGGAGACCCAGTACTTC
TRBV18	-	TRBD1	13	TRBJ1-2	CASSTGQNYGYTF	TGTGCCAGCTCTACGGGACAGAACTATGGCTACACCTTC
TRBV11-2	-	-	13	TRBJ2-2	CASSAPNTGELFF	TGTGCCAGCAGCGCGCCGAACACCGGGGAGCTGTTTTTT
TRBV25-1	-	-	13	TRBJ2-7	CASSMGGRVEQYF	TGTGCCAGCAGTATGGGGGGCAGGGTCGAGCAGTACTTC
TRBV5-4	-	-	13	TRBJ1-2	CASSLASGVGYTF	TGTGCCAGCAGCTTGGCTTCGGGGGTAGGCTACACCTTC
TRBV27	-	TRBD1	17	TRBJ2-5	CASSLQGTVLYQETQYF	TGTGCCAGCAGTTTGCAAGGGACAGTCCTGTACCAAGAGACCCAGTACTTC
TRBV19	-	TRBD1	15	TRBJ2-3	CASSTTGDGSDTQYF	TGTGCCAGTAGCACAACAGGGGACGGGTCAGATACGCAGTATTTT
TRBV10-3	-	-	15	TRBJ1-1	CAISESKGENTEAFF	TGTGCCATCAGTGAGTCCAAGGGAGAGAACACTGAAGCTTTCTTT
TRBV6-1	-	-	15	TRBJ1-4	CASSAPRGVNEKLFF	TGTGCCAGCAGTGCCCCCAGGGGTGTTAATGAAAAACTGTTTTTT
TRBV7-2	-	-	13	TRBJ1-5	CASSFGHDQPQHF	TGTGCCAGCAGCTTCGGACACGATCAGCCCCAGCATTTT
TRBV2	-	-	13	TRBJ2-7	CASSEPQGYEQYF	TGTGCCAGCAGTGAACCGCAGGGCTACGAGCAGTACTTC
TRBV2	-	TRBD1	14	TRBJ2-7	CASTPTRDREVQYF	TGTGCCAGCACCCCCACGCGGGACAGGGAAGTGCAGTACTTC
TRBV10-3	once	-	16	TRBJ2-7	CAISESMAGEFNWEYF	TGTGCCATCAGTGAGTCGATGGCAGGGGAATTCAACTGGGAGTACTTC
TRBV25-1	-	-	12	TRBJ1-4	CASSSSTEKLFF	TGTGCCAGCAGTTCATCCACGGAAAAACTGTTTTTT
TRBV6-2/TRBV6-3	-	-	11	TRBJ2-3	CASSRPDTQYF	TGTGCCAGCAGCCGCCCAGATACGCAGTATTTT
TRBV4-2	-	-	12	TRBJ1-2	CASTVDGYGYTF	TGTGCCAGCACTGTGGATGGCTATGGCTACACCTTC
TRBV20-1	-	-	12	TRBJ2-5	CSASGGRETQYF	TGCAGTGCTAGTGGGGGCCGGGAGACCCAGTACTTC
TRBV24-1	once	TRBD2	18	TRBJ2-3	CATSDSPGGGGAPDTQYF	TGTGCCACCAGTGATTCCCCGGGGGGCGGGGGGGCCCCAGATACGCAGTATTTT
TRBV28	-	-	16	TRBJ1-2	CASSSGPWEFNYGYTF	TGTGCCAGCAGTTCGGGGCCGTGGGAATTCAACTATGGCTACACCTTC
TRBV2	-	-	17	TRBJ2-3	CASNKGQFLRGTDTQYF	TGTGCCAGCAACAAAGGACAGTTCCTACGGGGCACAGATACGCAGTATTTT
TRBV5-1	-	TRBD1	12	TRBJ1-1	CASGQGASEAFF	TGCGCCAGCGGACAGGGGGCGAGTGAAGCTTTCTTT
TRBV2	-	-	15	TRBJ2-3	CASSLTLAAGDTQYF	TGTGCCAGCAGCTTGACCTTAGCCGCCGGGGATACGCAGTATTTT
TRBV5-1	-	TRBD1	15	TRBJ2-7	CASSWGQPRKDGQYF	TGCGCCAGCAGCTGGGGACAGCCGCGGAAGGACGGGCAGTACTTC
TRBV14	-	TRBD1	17	TRBJ1-2	CASSQDPRDSTTTGYTF	TGTGCCAGCAGCCAAGACCCCCGGGACAGTACCACAACGGGCTACACCTTC
TRBV7-8	-	-	14	TRBJ2-7	CASRPTGLTYEQYF	TGTGCCAGCAGACCTACAGGGTTGACTTACGAGCAGTACTTC
TRBV6-1	-	-	12	TRBJ1-3	CASSEHRATGYF	TGTGCCAGCAGTGAACACAGGGCCACAGGATATTTT
TRBV18	-	TRBD1	16	TRBJ1-1	CASSQQGALVNTEAFF	TGTGCCAGCTCGCAACAGGGGGCCCTCGTGAACACTGAAGCTTTCTTT
TRBV10-2	-	-	15	TRBJ2-2	CASKRGEANTGELFF	TGCGCCAGCAAGAGGGGGGAGGCGAACACCGGGGAGCTGTTTTTT
TRBV4-3	-	TRBD1	15	TRBJ1-4	CASSQTQGAHEKLFF	TGCGCCAGCAGCCAGACCCAGGGGGCGCATGAAAAACTGTTTTTT
TRBV5-6	once	TRBD2	16	TRBJ2-1	CASSLERRGGLVEQFF	TGTGCCAGCAGCTTGGAGCGGCGGGGGGGCCTTGTTGAGCAGTTCTTC
TRBV24-1	-	-	16	TRBJ2-2	CATSDSWGKGTGELFF	TGTGCCACCAGTGATTCCTGGGGGAAGGGCACCGGGGAGCTGTTTTTT
TRBV3-1/TRBV3-2	-	-	14	TRBJ1-3	CASRDEYSGNTIYF	TGTGCCAGCAGAGATGAATACTCTGGAAACACCATATATTTT
TRBV7-2	-	-	15	TRBJ1-2	CASSYHRSSNYGYTF	TGTGCCAGCAGCTACCACAGAAGTTCAAACTATGGCTACACCTTC
TRBV11-3	-	TRBD2	15	TRBJ2-1	CASSPLAGGDNEQFF	TGTGCCAGCAGCCCACTAGCGGGAGGGGACAATGAGCAGTTCTTC
TRBV3-1/TRBV3-2	-	TRBD1	14	TRBJ1-1	CASSHTGGNTEAFF	TGTGCCAGCAGCCACACAGGGGGGAACACTGAAGCTTTCTTT
TRBV4-3	-	-	18	TRBJ2-6	CASSPSGQGGSGANVLTF	TGCGCCAGCAGCCCAAGCGGGCAGGGGGGCTCTGGGGCCAACGTCCTGACTTTC
TRBV3-1/TRBV3-2	-	TRBD2	14	TRBJ2-5	CASSQTGGKETQYF	TGTGCCAGCAGCCAAACGGGGGGGAAAGAGACCCAGTACTTC
TRBV29-1	once	-	15	TRBJ1-4	CSVEVLQGLNEKLFF	TGCAGCGTTGAAGTCCTACAGGGTTTGAATGAAAAACTGTTTTTT
TRBV5-1	-	-	13	TRBJ2-4	CASSLEVAGIQYF	TGCGCCAGCAGCTTGGAAGTGGCAGGCATTCAGTACTTC
TRBV6-5	few	TRBD1	15	TRBJ1-1	CASSPTPDRATEAFF	TGTGCCAGCAGTCCCACTCCGGACAGGGCCACTGAAGCTTTCTTT
TRBV19	-	-	15	TRBJ1-5	CASSIRQVGNQPQHF	TGTGCCAGTAGTATACGACAGGTCGGCAATCAGCCCCAGCATTTT
TRBV6-5	-	-	14	TRBJ2-5	CASSYGGAQETQYF	TGTGCCAGCAGTTACGGGGGGGCCCAAGAGACCCAGTACTTC
TRBV9	-	-	15	TRBJ2-7	CASSHGVAASYEQYF	TGTGCCAGCAGCCACGGCGTAGCGGCCTCCTACGAGCAGTACTTC
TRBV7-3	-	-	13	TRBJ1-6	CASSLSPISPLHF	TGTGCCAGCAGCCTAAGTCCTATTTCACCCCTCCACTTT